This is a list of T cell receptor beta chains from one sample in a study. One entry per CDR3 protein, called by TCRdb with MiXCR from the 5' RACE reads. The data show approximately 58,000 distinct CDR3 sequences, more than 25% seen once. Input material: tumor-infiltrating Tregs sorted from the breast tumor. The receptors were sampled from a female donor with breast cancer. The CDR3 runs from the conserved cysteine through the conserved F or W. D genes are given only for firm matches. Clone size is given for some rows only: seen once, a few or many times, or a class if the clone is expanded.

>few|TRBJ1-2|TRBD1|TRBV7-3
CASSPTGEGGYTF
TGTGCCAGCAGCCCGACAGGGGAAGGTGGCTACACCTTC
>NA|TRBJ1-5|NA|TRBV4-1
CASSQEVTKKQPQHF
TGCGCCAGCAGCCAAGAGGTCACAAAGAAACAGCCCCAGCATTTT
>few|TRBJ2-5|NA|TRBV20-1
CSAPLNYGGETQYF
TGCAGTGCTCCCCTTAATTACGGGGGAGAGACCCAGTACTTC
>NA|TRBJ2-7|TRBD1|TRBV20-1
CSAVLSVTGTEQYF
TGCAGTGCTGTACTCTCCGTGACAGGGACCGAGCAGTACTTC
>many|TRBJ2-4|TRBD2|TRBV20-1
CSAKALSGGLAKNIQYF
TGCAGTGCCAAAGCGCTTAGCGGGGGCCTAGCCAAAAACATTCAGTACTTC
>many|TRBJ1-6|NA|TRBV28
CASSLAARGDSPLHF
TGTGCCAGCAGTTTGGCAGCCAGAGGGGATTCACCCCTCCACTTT
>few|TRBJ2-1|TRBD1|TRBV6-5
CASSYSRDREESSYNEQFF
TGTGCCAGCAGTTACTCGAGGGACAGGGAAGAGAGCTCCTACAATGAGCAGTTCTTC
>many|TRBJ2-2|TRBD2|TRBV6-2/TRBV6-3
CASSRLLAGVGELFF
TGTGCCAGCAGTCGACTCCTAGCGGGAGTCGGGGAGCTGTTTTTT
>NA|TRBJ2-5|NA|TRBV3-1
CASSQAVGGPSSAVETQYF
TGTGCCAGCAGCCAAGCTGTGGGGGGGCCCTCCAGTGCGGTGGAGACCCAGTACTTC
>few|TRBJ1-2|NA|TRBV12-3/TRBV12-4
CASTSGIHGYTF
TGTGCCAGCACATCAGGGATCCATGGCTACACCTTC
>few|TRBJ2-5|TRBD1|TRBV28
CAGSPGGRSQETQYF
TGTGCCGGCAGCCCAGGGGGCCGATCACAAGAGACCCAGTACTTC
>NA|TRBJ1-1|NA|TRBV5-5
CASSLGGHYYTEAFF
TGTGCCAGCAGCTTGGGAGGACACTACTACACTGAAGCTTTCTTT
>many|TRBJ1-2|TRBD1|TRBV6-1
CASTYGTAYGYTF
TGTGCCAGCACTTACGGGACAGCCTATGGCTACACCTTC
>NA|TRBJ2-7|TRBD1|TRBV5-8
CASSSSDRGDLEQYF
TGTGCCAGCAGCTCCTCGGACAGGGGGGATCTGGAGCAGTACTTC
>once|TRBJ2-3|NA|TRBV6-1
CASSEARGITDTQYF
TGTGCCAGCAGTGAAGCTCGCGGGATCACAGATACGCAGTATTTT
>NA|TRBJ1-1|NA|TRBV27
CASSFGRQNTEAFF
TGTGCCAGCAGTTTCGGCAGGCAGAACACTGAAGCTTTCTTT
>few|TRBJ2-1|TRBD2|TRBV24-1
CATSVSRAGVRHEQFF
TGTGCCACCAGTGTATCGAGGGCGGGAGTACGTCATGAGCAGTTCTTC
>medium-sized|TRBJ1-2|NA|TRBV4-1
CASSLEPLRVSGYTF
TGCGCCAGCAGCCTCGAGCCCCTAAGGGTATCTGGCTACACCTTC
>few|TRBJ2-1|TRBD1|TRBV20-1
CSAPGQAHNEQFF
TGCAGTGCCCCGGGACAGGCCCACAATGAGCAGTTCTTC
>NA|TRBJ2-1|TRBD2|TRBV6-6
CASSSLGRGSGDEQFF
TGTGCCAGCAGCTCCCTTGGGCGCGGGAGTGGCGATGAGCAGTTCTTC
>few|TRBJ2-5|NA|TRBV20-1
CSARPAETQYF
TGCAGTGCTAGGCCCGCGGAGACCCAGTACTTC
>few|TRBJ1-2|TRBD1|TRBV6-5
CASAGTGYNYGYTF
TGTGCCAGCGCCGGGACAGGGTATAACTATGGCTACACCTTC
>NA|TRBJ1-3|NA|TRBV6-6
CASSRAGGVGNTIYF
TGTGCCAGCAGTCGAGCGGGGGGTGTCGGAAACACCATATATTTT
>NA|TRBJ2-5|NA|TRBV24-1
CAAKIRGGDGETQYF
TGTGCCGCCAAGATCCGGGGTGGAGATGGAGAGACCCAGTACTTC
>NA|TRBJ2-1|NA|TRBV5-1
CASSADTSYNEQFF
TGCGCCAGCAGCGCTGACACCTCCTACAATGAGCAGTTCTTC
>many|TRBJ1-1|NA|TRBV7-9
CASSLERGTEAFF
TGTGCCAGCAGCTTAGAAAGGGGCACTGAAGCTTTCTTT
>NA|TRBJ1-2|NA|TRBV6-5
CASTPPGLGGYTF
TGTGCCAGCACCCCCCCGGGCCTTGGTGGCTACACCTTC
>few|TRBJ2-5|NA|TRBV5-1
CASSLGGDGETQYF
TGCGCCAGCAGCTTGGGGGGGGATGGAGAGACCCAGTACTTC
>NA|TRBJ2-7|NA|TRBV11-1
CASSTLRGNSYEQYF
TGTGCCAGCAGCACCCTGCGGGGTAACTCCTACGAGCAGTACTTC
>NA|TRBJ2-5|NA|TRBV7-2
CASSSGANQETQYF
TGTGCCAGCAGCTCAGGCGCCAACCAAGAGACCCAGTACTTC
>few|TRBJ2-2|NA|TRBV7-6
CASSLGGAPGELFF
TGTGCCAGCAGCTTAGGGGGCGCCCCCGGGGAGCTGTTTTTT
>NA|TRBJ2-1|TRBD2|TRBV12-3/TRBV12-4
CASAAGGNYNEQFF
TGTGCCTCGGCAGCGGGAGGCAACTACAATGAGCAGTTCTTC
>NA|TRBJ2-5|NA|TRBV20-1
CSARDRLEETQYF
TGCAGTGCTAGAGATCGCTTGGAAGAGACCCAGTACTTC
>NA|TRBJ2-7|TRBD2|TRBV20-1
CSTGLAAPFSYEQYF
TGCAGTACAGGACTAGCGGCCCCCTTTTCCTACGAGCAGTACTTC
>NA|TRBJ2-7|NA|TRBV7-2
CASSQGGPRYEQYF
TGTGCCAGCAGCCAAGGCGGTCCCAGGTACGAGCAGTACTTC
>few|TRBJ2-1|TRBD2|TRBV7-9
CASSARTSGSFYNEQFF
TGTGCCAGCAGCGCCCGGACTAGCGGGAGTTTCTACAATGAGCAGTTCTTC
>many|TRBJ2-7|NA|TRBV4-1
CASSQAGPYEQYF
TGCGCCAGCAGCCAGGCCGGCCCCTACGAGCAGTACTTC